This entry features one T cell receptor beta chain sequence. The assay used was immunoSEQ (version v3.0), run at survey level. Clones were sequenced by immunoSEQ multiplex PCR, and TCRdb holds only the in-frame ones, with some missing. The sample lists about 16,000 clones, more than 60% occurring once. The germline V gene has CDR1 GTSNPN and CDR2 SVGIG (reference sequence). The CDR3 covers 13 residues. With 2 bases removed from V and 1 base from J, the gap between germline ends came to 8 bases. The sample comes from a study of long-term antiretroviral therapy in people with HIV. This sequence originates from a middle-aged man with HIV. The source was unsorted PBMCs, collected 2.1 years after starting antiretroviral therapy. The chain joins TRBV30 to TRBJ1-1; D gene ambiguous. CDR3 loop: CAWSIQENTEAFF. In DNA form, the CDR3 reads TGTGCCTGGAGTATTCAGGAGAACACTGAAGCTTTCTTT.